Shown below are 2 T cell receptor beta chains from a single sample sequenced in a study of T cells in Graves' hyperthyroidism and ophthalmopathy. From RNA transcripts, TCR beta CDR3 regions were amplified. With the HTBI primer set, the TCR CDR3 went through a first round of RT-PCR. TCRdb recomputed calls from the multiplex PCR reads with MiXCR, one row per CDR3 protein. Of 300,000 to 450,000 distinct CDR3 sequences in the sample, about 14% were seen once. Sample: blood. These receptors all come from a woman aged 30 to 39 with Graves' ophthalmopathy.

The chain has TRBV6-5 and TRBJ1-3, with unresolved D. The CDR3 extends over 14 amino acids. Germline assignment: CDR1 MNHEY and CDR2 SVGAGI. Trimming left V 0 bases short and J 9 bases short, with 12 bases between. CDR3 DNA sequence: TGTGCCAGCAGTTACTCGGGATCGGCAGCCACCATATATTTT. Residues: CASSYSGSAATIYF.

This clonotype appeared many times. The chain links TRBV7-2 to TRBJ2-2; TRBD2 agrees at 8 bases. The V gene end was trimmed by 1 base and the J gene end by 6 bases; junction bases not matched to a gene: 7. CDR1 and CDR2 from the germline V gene are SGHTA and FQGNSA. CDR3 length: 16 residues. The CDR3 region has the DNA TGTGCCAGCAGCTTAGTTGGTAGCGGGGTGTCCGGGGAGCTGTTTTTT. Amino acid sequence: CASSLVGSGVSGELFF.